This TCR beta chain was obtained from a study of T cells after yellow fever vaccination. A word on this clonotype: What it binds is not known.

Study-wide results and limits: Subsequent to the booster, the majority of primary-vaccination clones reappeared (around 97% CD4, 85% to 90% CD8). A faster peak, day 5 versus 15, was reached by the weaker secondary response.

The CDR3 length is 14 residues. Trimming cost V 5 bases and J 5 bases, with 13 bases left between them. CDR1 is SGHAT, CDR2 FQNNGV, per germline. The TCR cDNA carried a universal primer site and UMIs from 5'RACE template switching. TCRdb re-analysed the 5' RACE reads in MiXCR, keeping a single row per CDR3 protein. There are some 400,000 distinct CDR3 sequences in the sample; roughly a sixth occur only once, and roughly a sixth lies in the top ten. The starting material was PBMCs, obtained before the yellow fever booster vaccination. The rearrangement links TRBV11-2 to TRBJ1-5, with unresolved D. This TCR was sampled from a man between 18 and 29 years old who received the YFV17D yellow fever vaccine. DNA for the CDR3: TGTGCCAGCAGCGCCGGGCGGTCGGATCAGCCCCAGCATTTT. Translation: CASSAGRSDQPQHF. Based on the CDR3 plus reference TRBV11-2 and TRBJ1-5, the full variable domain is EAGVAQSPRYKIIEKRQSVAFWCNPISGHATLYWYQQILGQGPKLLIQFQNNGVVDDSQLPKDRFSAERLKGVDSTLKIQPAKLEDSAVYLCASSAGRSDQPQHFGDGTRLSIL.